A single sample is the source of the 2 T cell receptor beta chains below, sequenced in a study of technical replicates of blood from a handful of donors (dated by TCRdb to the late 2010s). The method was the immunoSEQ multiplex PCR assay. The immuneACCESS repertoire file appears here via TCRdb, limited to in-frame rearrangements. These files lack a portion of the clones; in checked studies, under half of the deficit traces to unresolved V genes, and the cause of the others is not known. The sample table records nearly 90,000 clones; over 90% of these occur just once. The ten largest clones take up 0.34% of the sample. Sequencing was performed on T cells isolated from PBMCs. These receptors were collected from a human donor in good health.

The chain links TRBV5-6 to TRBJ2-7; tentatively, D is TRBD1 (6 bases). The CDR3 is made up of 15 amino acids. Germline lookup yields CDR1 SGHDT and CDR2 YYEEEE. Trimming removed 0 bases from V and 5 bases from J, with 15 bases in between. CDR3: CASSLAMQGWHEQYF. CDR3 in DNA: TGTGCCAGCAGCTTGGCTATGCAGGGGTGGCACGAGCAGTACTTC. The full variable domain, completed using reference TRBV5-6 and TRBJ2-7, is DAGVTQSPTHLIKTRGQQVTLRCSPKSGHDTVSWYQQALGQGPQFIFQYYEEEERQRGNFPDRFSGHQFPNYSSELNVNALLLGDSALYLCASSLAMQGWHEQYFGPGTRLTVT.

The rearrangement joins TRBV19 to TRBJ2-2, with TRBD2 matching 8 bases. This CDR3 is 18 amino acids long. Trimming took 4 bases from V and 0 from J; bases not matched to a gene: 10. CDR1 is LNHDA and CDR2 is SQIVND in the germline V gene (reference sequence). The CDR3 DNA is TGTGCCAGTAGTACTACTAGCGGATACCTCTCGAACACCGGGGAGCTGTTTTTT. Protein sequence: CASSTTSGYLSNTGELFF.